This TCR beta chain was recorded in a study of vaccination effects on CD4 cells after COVID-19. Study-wide context: Sequencing followed a ViraFEST assay step that expanded antigen-specific CD4+ T cells with viral peptide pools.

Scientists isolated CD4+ T cells after an approximately 10-day culture period ended. Participants each got two BNT162b2 or mRNA-1273 vaccine doses. Clones were read by immunoSEQ multiplex PCR, and TCRdb kept only the in-frame ones, dropping some. The table has about 66,000 clones, around 79% seen once. Study observations and caveats: The study got few convalescent patients and did not collect any early post-infection timepoints.

Notes on this clone: Its antigen is currently unknown.

The sequence derives from a human donor who received a COVID-19 vaccine. The sample consisted of CD4+ T cells from PBMCs cultured without peptide, taken after COVID-19 vaccination.

The CDR3 loop reads CASSMGRRLAGQETQYF. The CDR3 DNA reads as TGTGCCAGTAGTATGGGGAGGAGGCTAGCGGGCCAAGAGACCCAGTACTTC. The chain recombines TRBV19 with TRBJ2-5; 8 nucleotides agree with TRBD2. From germline, CDR1 is LNHDA and CDR2 SQIVND (reference sequence). CDR3 length equals 17 residues. Trimming removed 3 bases from V and 1 base from J; junction bases left unmatched: 10.